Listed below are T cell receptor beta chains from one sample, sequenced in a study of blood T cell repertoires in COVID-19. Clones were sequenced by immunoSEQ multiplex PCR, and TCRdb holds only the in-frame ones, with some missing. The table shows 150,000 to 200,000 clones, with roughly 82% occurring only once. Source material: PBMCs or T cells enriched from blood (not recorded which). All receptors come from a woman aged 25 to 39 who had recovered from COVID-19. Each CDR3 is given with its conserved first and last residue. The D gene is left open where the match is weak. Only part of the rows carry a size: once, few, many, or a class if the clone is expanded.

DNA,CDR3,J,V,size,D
TGTGCCAGCAGCCATTATCGGGAGAATACGCAGTATTTT,CASSHYRENTQYF,TRBJ2-3,TRBV11-3,-,-
TGTGCCAGCAGCTCCCATCTAGCGCCTACGCAGTATTTT,CASSSHLAPTQYF,TRBJ2-3,TRBV11-2,-,-
TGTGCCAGCAGTTGGGGACAGGGAGGTAGCGGTACCTACGAGCAGTACTTC,CASSWGQGGSGTYEQYF,TRBJ2-7,TRBV27,-,TRBD1
TGTGCCAGCAGTCCTGCTGTAGGGGCTTTCACAGATACGCAGTATTTT,CASSPAVGAFTDTQYF,TRBJ2-3,TRBV2,-,-
TGTGCCAGCAGTGCTTGGGGCCAGGCAGGCGGAGATACGCAGTATTTT,CASSAWGQAGGDTQYF,TRBJ2-3,TRBV25-1,-,-
TGTGCCAGCAGCCCGGACAGGGGGCGCGAGCAGTACTTC,CASSPDRGREQYF,TRBJ2-7,TRBV28,-,TRBD1
TGTGCCAGCAGCTTAAACCCCCAGGAAGAGACCCAGTACTTC,CASSLNPQEETQYF,TRBJ2-5,TRBV7-3,once,-
TGTGCCAGCAGCTGGGCCGTAGTAGCGGGATGGGGGGAGCAGTACTTC,CASSWAVVAGWGEQYF,TRBJ2-7,TRBV7-2,-,TRBD2
TGCAGTGCCGGGACTTCCTACGAGCAGTACTTC,CSAGTSYEQYF,TRBJ2-7,TRBV20-1,-,-
TGTGCCAGCAGTCCGCGGACAGGGGATCGGCAGTACTTC,CASSPRTGDRQYF,TRBJ2-7,TRBV28,-,TRBD1
TGTGCCAGCAGTGTAACTAGCGGCGACACAGATACGCAGTATTTT,CASSVTSGDTDTQYF,TRBJ2-3,TRBV2,-,TRBD2
TGTGCCAGCACTCTAAGCTCCTACGAGCAGTACTTC,CASTLSSYEQYF,TRBJ2-7,TRBV2,-,-
TGTGCCAGTAGTATAGGTAGAAATGAAAAACTGTTTTTT,CASSIGRNEKLFF,TRBJ1-4,TRBV19,-,-
TGCGCCAGCAGCTTGGCACTAGCGGGAGGCGGGACCAATGAGCAGTTCTTC,CASSLALAGGGTNEQFF,TRBJ2-1,TRBV5-1,-,TRBD2